This T cell receptor beta chain was sequenced in a study of regulatory T cells in long-lasting Graves disease. The study's findings and limits: Analyses excluded thyroid tissue, covering peripheral blood alone.

Time point denoted: newly diagnosed GD, antithyroid drugs for less than 3 months. Preparation of the TCR library used RNA extracted from PBMCs. Germline CDR1 is SEHNR and CDR2 is FQNEAQ (reference sequence). The CDR3 totals 20 residues. To make TCR beta libraries, researchers used iRepertoire HTBI primers and Arm-PCR of CDR3 regions. TCRdb processed the multiplex PCR reads anew with MiXCR; each CDR3 protein has one entry. The sample gives some 250,000 distinct CDR3 sequences, approximately 20% of which show up once; about 14% is in the top ten. In its sample, this clonotype was seen once. The antigen remains undetermined. A clone one base away is much larger, so this may be a read error. The same data also contributed to another study, on T cells in Graves' hyperthyroidism and ophthalmopathy. From that study: The TCR CDR3 first-round RT-PCR relied on the HTBI primer set.

The receptor was isolated from a woman aged 30 to 39 with Graves disease. The rearrangement joins TRBV7-9 to TRBJ2-7, with 9 bases lining up with TRBD1. The input for sequencing was peripheral blood mononuclear cells (PBMCs), taken at new diagnosis, from a patient treated with antithyroid drugs. The CDR3 DNA sequence: TGCGCCAGCAGCTATTCTACCGGGACAGACAGGGGGGTGTTCACCTACGAGCAGTACTTC. Its protein is CASSYSTGTDRGVFTYEQYF.